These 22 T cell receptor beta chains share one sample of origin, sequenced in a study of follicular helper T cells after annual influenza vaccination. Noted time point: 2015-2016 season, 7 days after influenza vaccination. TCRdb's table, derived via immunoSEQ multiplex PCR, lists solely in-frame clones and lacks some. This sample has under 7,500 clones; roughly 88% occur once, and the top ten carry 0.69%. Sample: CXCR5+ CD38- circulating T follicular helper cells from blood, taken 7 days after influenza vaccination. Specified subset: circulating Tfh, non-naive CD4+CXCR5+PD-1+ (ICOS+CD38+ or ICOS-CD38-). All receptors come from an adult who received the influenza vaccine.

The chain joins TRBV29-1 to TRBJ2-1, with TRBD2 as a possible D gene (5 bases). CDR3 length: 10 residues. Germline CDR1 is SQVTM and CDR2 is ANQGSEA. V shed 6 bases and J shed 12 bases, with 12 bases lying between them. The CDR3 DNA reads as TGCAGCGTACTAGTCGAGGGGCAGTTCTTC. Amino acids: CSVLVEGQFF.

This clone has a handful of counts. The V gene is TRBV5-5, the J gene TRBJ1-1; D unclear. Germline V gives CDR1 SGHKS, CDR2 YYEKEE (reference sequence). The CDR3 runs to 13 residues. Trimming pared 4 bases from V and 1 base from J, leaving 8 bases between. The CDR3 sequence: CASSRQQNTEAFF. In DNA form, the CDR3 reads TGTGCCAGCAGCCGCCAGCAGAACACTGAAGCTTTCTTT. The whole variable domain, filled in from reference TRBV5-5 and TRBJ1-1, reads DAGVTQSPTHLIKTRGQQVTLRCSPISGHKSVSWYQQVLGQGPQFIFQYYEKEERGRGNFPDRFSARQFPNYSSELNVNALLLGDSALYLCASSRQQNTEAFFGQGTRLTVV.

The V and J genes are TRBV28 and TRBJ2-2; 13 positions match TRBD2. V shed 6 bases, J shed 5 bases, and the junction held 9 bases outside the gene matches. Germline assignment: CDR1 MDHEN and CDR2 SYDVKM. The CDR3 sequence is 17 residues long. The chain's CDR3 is CASSMVLAGGPTGELFF. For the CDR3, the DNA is TGTGCCAGCAGCATGGTACTAGCGGGAGGGCCAACCGGGGAGCTGTTTTTT.

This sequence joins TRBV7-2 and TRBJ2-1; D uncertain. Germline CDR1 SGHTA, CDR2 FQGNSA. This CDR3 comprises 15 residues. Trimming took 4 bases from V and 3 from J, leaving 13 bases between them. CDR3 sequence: CASSSLPFGYNEQFF. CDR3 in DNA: TGTGCCAGCAGCTCCCTGCCTTTCGGCTACAATGAGCAGTTCTTC.

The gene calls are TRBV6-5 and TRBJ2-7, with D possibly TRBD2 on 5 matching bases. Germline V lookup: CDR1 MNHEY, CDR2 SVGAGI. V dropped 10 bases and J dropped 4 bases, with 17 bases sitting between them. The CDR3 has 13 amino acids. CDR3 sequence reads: CATKARGRYEQYV. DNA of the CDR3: TGTGCCACCAAGGCGAGAGGGAGATACGAGCAGTACGTC.

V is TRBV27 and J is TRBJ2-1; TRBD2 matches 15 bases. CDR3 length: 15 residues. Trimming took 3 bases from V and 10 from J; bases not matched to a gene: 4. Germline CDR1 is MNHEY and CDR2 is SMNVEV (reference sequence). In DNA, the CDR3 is TGTGCCAGCAGTTTTCTCGGACTAGCGGGGGGGGAGCAGTTCTTC. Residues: CASSFLGLAGGEQFF.

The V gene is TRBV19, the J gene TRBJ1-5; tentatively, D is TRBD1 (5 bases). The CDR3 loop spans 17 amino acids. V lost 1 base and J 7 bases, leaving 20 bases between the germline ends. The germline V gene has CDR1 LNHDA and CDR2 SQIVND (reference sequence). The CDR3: CASSIGEGQGNSQPQHF. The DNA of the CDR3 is TGTGCCAGTAGTATAGGGGAGGGGCAGGGAAACTCGCAGCCCCAGCATTTT.

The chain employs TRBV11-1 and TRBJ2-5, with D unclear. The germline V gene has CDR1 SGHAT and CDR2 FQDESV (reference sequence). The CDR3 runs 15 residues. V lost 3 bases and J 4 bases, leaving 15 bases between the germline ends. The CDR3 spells CASSFSGRSGETQYF. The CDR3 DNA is TGTGCCAGCAGCTTTTCGGGCAGGTCTGGAGAGACCCAGTACTTC.

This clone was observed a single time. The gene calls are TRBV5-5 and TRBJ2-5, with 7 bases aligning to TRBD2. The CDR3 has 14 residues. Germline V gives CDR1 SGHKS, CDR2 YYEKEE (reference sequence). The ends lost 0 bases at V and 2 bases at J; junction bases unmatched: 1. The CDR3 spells CASSLAGGQETQYF. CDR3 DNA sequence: TGTGCCAGCAGCTTGGCGGGAGGACAAGAGACCCAGTACTTC.

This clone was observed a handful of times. CDR3 nucleotide sequence: TGTGCCAGCAGCTTGGGGATCGAGCAGTACTTC. It translates to CASSLGIEQYF. This chain links TRBV7-2 with TRBJ2-7; D is unclear. The CDR3 runs 11 residues. Germline CDR1 SGHTA, CDR2 FQGNSA. The V and J ends lost 3 bases and 6 bases respectively, with 6 bases between them. Based on the CDR3 plus reference TRBV7-2 and TRBJ2-7, the full variable domain is GAGVSQSPSNKVTEKGKDVELRCDPISGHTALYWYRQSLGQGLEFLIYFQGNSAPDKSGLPSDRFSAERTGGSVSTLTIQRTQQEDSAVYLCASSLGIEQYFGPGTRLTVT.

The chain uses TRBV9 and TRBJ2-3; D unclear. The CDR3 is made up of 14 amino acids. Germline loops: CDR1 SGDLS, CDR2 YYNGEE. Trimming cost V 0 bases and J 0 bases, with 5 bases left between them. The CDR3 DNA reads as TGTGCCAGCAGCGTAGATGTGAGCACAGATACGCAGTATTTT. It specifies CASSVDVSTDTQYF. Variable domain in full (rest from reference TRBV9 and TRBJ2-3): DSGVTQTPKHLITATGQRVTLRCSPRSGDLSVYWYQQSLDQGLQFLIQYYNGEERAKGNILERFSAQQFPDLHSELNLSSLELGDSALYFCASSVDVSTDTQYFGPGTRLTVL.

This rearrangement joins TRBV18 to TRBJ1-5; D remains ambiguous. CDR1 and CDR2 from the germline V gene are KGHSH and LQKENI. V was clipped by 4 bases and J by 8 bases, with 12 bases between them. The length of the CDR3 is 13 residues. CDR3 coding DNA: TGTGCCAGCTCACTAAAGTTCATGGAGCCCCAGCATTTT. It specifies CASSLKFMEPQHF.

CDR3 in DNA: TGTGCCAGCAGCTTAGAAGCGTCCCCCTATGGCTACACCTTC. This codes for CASSLEASPYGYTF. This chain connects TRBV7-8 to TRBJ1-2, with D unclear. The CDR3 is 14 amino acids. V was shortened by 1 base and J by 4 bases, with 10 bases between the two germline ends. Germline V gives CDR1 SGHVS, CDR2 FQNEAQ.

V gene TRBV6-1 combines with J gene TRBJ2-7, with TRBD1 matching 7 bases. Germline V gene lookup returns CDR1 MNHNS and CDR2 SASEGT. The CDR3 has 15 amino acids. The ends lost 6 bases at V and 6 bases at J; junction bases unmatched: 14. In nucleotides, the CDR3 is TGTGCCAGCAGGGAGACAGGGTTTTCTTTCGGCGAGCAGTACTTC. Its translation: CASRETGFSFGEQYF.

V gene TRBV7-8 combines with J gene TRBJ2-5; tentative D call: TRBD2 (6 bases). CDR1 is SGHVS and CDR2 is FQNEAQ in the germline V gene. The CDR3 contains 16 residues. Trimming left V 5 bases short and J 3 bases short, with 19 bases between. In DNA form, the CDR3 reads TGTGCCAGCAGCGAAGTGGGGGGAGGATTAAAAGAGACCCAGTACTTC. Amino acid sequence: CASSEVGGGLKETQYF.

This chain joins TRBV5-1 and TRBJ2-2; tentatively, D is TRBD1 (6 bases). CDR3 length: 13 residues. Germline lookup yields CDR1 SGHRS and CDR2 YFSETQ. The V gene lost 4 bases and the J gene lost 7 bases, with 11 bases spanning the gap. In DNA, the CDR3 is TGCGCCAGCAGCACAGGGAAGAACGGGGAGCTGTTTTTT. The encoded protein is CASSTGKNGELFF.

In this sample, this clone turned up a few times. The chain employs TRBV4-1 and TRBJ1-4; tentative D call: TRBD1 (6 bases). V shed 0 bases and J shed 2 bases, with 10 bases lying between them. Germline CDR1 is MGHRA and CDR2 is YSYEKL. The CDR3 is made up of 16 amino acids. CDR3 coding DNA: TGCGCCAGCAGCCAAGAAAGGGGGAACACTAATGAAAAACTGTTTTTT. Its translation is CASSQERGNTNEKLFF.

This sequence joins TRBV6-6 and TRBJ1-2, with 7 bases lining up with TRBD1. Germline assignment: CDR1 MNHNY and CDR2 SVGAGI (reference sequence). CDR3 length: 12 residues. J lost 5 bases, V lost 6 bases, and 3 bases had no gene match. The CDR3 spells CASRGQTYGYTF. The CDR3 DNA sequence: TGTGCCAGCAGGGGACAGACTTATGGCTACACCTTC.

The CDR3 DNA sequence: TGCGCCAGCAGCCCCCGGACAGGAGACAACTATGGCTACACCTTC. Its translation: CASSPRTGDNYGYTF. This chain connects TRBV5-1 to TRBJ1-2; 7 bases map to TRBD1. The CDR3 has 15 amino acids. V dropped 4 bases and J dropped 2; count of bases not matched to a gene: 8. The germline V gene encodes CDR1 SGHRS and CDR2 YFSETQ.

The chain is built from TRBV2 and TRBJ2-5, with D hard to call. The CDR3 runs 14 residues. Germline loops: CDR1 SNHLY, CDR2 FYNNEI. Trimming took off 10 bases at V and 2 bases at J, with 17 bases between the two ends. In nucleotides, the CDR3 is TGTGCCATCTCGGAAGGGTTTGGGCAAGAGACCCAGTACTTC. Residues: CAISEGFGQETQYF. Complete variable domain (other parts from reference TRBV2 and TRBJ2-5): EPEVTQTPSHQVTQMGQEVILRCVPISNHLYFYWYRQILGQKVEFLVSFYNNEISEKSEIFDDQFSVERPDGSNFTLKIRSTKLEDSAMYFCAISEGFGQETQYFGPGTRLLVL.

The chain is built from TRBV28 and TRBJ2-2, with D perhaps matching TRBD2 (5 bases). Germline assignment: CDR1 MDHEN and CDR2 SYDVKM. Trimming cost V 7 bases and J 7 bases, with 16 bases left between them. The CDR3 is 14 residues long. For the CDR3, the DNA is TGTGCCAGCACCTCTGGGAGTGGAATCGGGGAGCTGTTTTTT. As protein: CASTSGSGIGELFF.

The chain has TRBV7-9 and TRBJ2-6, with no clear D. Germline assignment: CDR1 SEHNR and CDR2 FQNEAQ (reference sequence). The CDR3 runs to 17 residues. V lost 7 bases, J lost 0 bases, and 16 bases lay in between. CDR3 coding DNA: TGTGCCAGCAATCCCCCGGGCAGCCTCTCTGGGGCCAACGTCCTGACTTTC. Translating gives CASNPPGSLSGANVLTF.